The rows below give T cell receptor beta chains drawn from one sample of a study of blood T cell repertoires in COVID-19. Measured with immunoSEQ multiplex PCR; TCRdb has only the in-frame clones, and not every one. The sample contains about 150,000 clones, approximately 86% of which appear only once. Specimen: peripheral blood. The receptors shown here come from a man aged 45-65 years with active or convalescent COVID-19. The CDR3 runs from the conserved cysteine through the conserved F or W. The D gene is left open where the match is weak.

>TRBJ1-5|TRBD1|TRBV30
TGTGCCTGGAGTCCCTGGGACAGGAAGCTCAATCAGCCCCAGCATTTT
CAWSPWDRKLNQPQHF
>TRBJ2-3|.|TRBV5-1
TGCGCCAGCAGCGAACCTAGCTCAGATACGCAGTATTTT
CASSEPSSDTQYF
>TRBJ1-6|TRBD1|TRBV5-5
TGTGCCAGCAGCACCCGGGCAGGGGGGTACAATTCACCCCTCCACTTT
CASSTRAGGYNSPLHF
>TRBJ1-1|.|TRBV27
TGTGCCAGCAGTACACGGACAGTTGCAGTCACTGAAGCTTTCTTT
CASSTRTVAVTEAFF
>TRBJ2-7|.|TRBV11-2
TGTGCCAGCAGCTTAAGCCTAGCGTCTTACTCCTACGAGCAGTACTTC
CASSLSLASYSYEQYF
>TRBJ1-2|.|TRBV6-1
TGTGCCAGCAGTGAAGCGGGGAGATTAGGCTACACCTTC
CASSEAGRLGYTF
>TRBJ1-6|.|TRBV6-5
TGTGCCAGCAGTTACGATACAGCCTTTAGTTCACCCCTCCACTTT
CASSYDTAFSSPLHF
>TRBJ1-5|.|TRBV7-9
TGTGCCAGCAGCTTCCAGGCAGCGGGTGGGCCCCAGCATTTT
CASSFQAAGGPQHF
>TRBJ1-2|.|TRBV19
TGTGCCAGTAGTACTGGGGGGGTTTATGGCTACACCTTC
CASSTGGVYGYTF
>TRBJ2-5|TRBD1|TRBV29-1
TGCAGCGTCTTAGGGGACAGGGGCCGGGAGACCCAGTACTTC
CSVLGDRGRETQYF
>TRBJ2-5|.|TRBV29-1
TGCAGCGTTGATGGTGGGGCTGGGCAAGAGACCCAGTACTTC
CSVDGGAGQETQYF
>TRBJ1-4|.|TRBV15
TGTGCCACCAGCAGAGTGCGAGGGGGTTTTGAAAAACTGTTTTTT
CATSRVRGGFEKLFF
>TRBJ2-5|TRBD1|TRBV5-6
TGTGCCAGCAGCGAGACAGGGCGGGAGACCCAGTACTTC
CASSETGRETQYF
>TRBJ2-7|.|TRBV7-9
TGTGCCAGCAGCTTAGGTCGGGGAAACGAGCAGTACTTC
CASSLGRGNEQYF
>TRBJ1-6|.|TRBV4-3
TGCGCCAGCAGCCCAATGAGACAGGCGTATAATTCACCCCTCCACTTT
CASSPMRQAYNSPLHF
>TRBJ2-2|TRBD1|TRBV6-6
TGTGCCAGCAGTTACTCGGGACAGCCCGGGGAGCTGTTTTTT
CASSYSGQPGELFF